The 7 T cell receptor beta chains given below trace back to one sample, sequenced in a study of cytomegalovirus exposure and HLA in healthy donors. Vbeta (60) and Jbeta (13) primers were used in the PCR. Clones were sequenced by immunoSEQ multiplex PCR, and TCRdb holds only the in-frame ones, with some missing. The sample records hundreds of thousands of clones, around 80% being singletons. Source material: PBMCs. These receptors originate from a woman between 35 and 50 years old in good health and CMV-seronegative.

V gene TRBV30 combines with J gene TRBJ2-5; TRBD2 matches 13 bases. After removal of 7 bases from V and 4 bases from J, the junction contained 3 bases not matched to a gene. The CDR3 has 13 amino acids. Germline-derived CDR1 and CDR2 are GTSNPN and SVGIG (reference sequence). CDR3: CALGLAGRETQYF. As DNA, the CDR3 is TGTGCCTTGGGACTAGCGGGGAGAGAGACCCAGTACTTC.

J is TRBJ1-4 and V is TRBV18; D perhaps matches TRBD1 (5 bases). The CDR3 runs to 15 residues. The germline gives CDR1 KGHSH, CDR2 LQKENI. Trimming cost V 6 bases and J 1 base, with 12 bases left between them. The CDR3 nucleotides are TGTGCCAGCTCCCTTGACCAGGGAACTAATGAAAAACTGTTTTTT. The encoded protein is CASSLDQGTNEKLFF.

CDR3 protein: CASSLGQFANQPQHF. In DNA, the CDR3 is TGTGCCAGCAGTTTGGGGCAGTTTGCGAATCAGCCCCAGCATTTT. V usage is TRBV28 and J usage is TRBJ1-5; tentative D call: TRBD1 (5 bases). This CDR3 comprises 15 residues. The germline gives CDR1 MDHEN, CDR2 SYDVKM. The V and J ends lost 3 bases and 4 bases respectively, with 13 bases between them.

The chain has TRBV11-2 and TRBJ1-6; D perhaps matches TRBD1 (6 bases). The germline gives CDR1 SGHAT, CDR2 FQNNGV. Deletions cut 1 base from V and 5 bases from J, with 9 bases between. The length of the CDR3 is 15 residues. CDR3 in amino acids: CASSLADRNNSPLHF. CDR3 DNA: TGTGCCAGCAGCTTAGCCGACAGGAATAATTCACCCCTCCACTTT.

The rearrangement links TRBV9 to TRBJ2-3; no clear D. There are 13 residues in the CDR3. Trimming pared 3 bases from V and 4 bases from J, leaving 9 bases between. Germline CDR1 and CDR2: SGDLS and YYNGEE. The CDR3 region is CASSGHGADTQYF. In DNA, the CDR3 is TGTGCCAGCAGCGGGCACGGAGCAGATACGCAGTATTTT.

In DNA, the CDR3 is TGTGCCAGCAGCCGCATACTTAGCGGGACAGTGAACACTGAAGCTTTCTTT. As protein: CASSRILSGTVNTEAFF. The genes are TRBV14 and TRBJ1-1; TRBD1 matches at 7 bases. After removal of 4 bases from V and 0 bases from J, the junction contained 11 bases not matched to a gene. The CDR3 sequence is 17 residues long. Germline V gives CDR1 SGHDN, CDR2 FVKESK.

This chain uses TRBV11-1 with TRBJ2-5; no reliable D call. Judging by the DNA end, TRBJ2-7 fits better; the J call may be wrong. The germline gives CDR1 SGHAT, CDR2 FQDESV (reference sequence). This CDR3 region has 13 residues. The CDR3 DNA reads as TGTGCCAGCAGCTTCGCCCCCACCTACGAGCAGTACTTC. Protein product: CASSFAPTYEQYF.